This entry lists 8 T cell receptor beta chains sequenced from one sample in a study of shared clonotypes between healthy human individuals. TCRdb keeps only in-frame clones here, not all; method: immunoSEQ multiplex PCR. The data hold roughly 1 million clones, with around 74% observed a single time. What was sequenced was memory CD4+ T cells sorted from blood. Sample subset: CD45RA-negative fraction. The receptors were gathered from a man younger than 35 in good health.

The V gene is TRBV10-2, the J gene TRBJ2-1, with D tentatively TRBD1 or TRBD2 (5 bases each). The V and J ends lost 0 bases and 7 bases respectively, with 19 bases between them. There are 17 residues in the CDR3. Per germline, CDR1 WSHSY and CDR2 SAAADI. In DNA form, the CDR3 reads TGCGCCAGCAGTGAGTCAATCGGGACCTCACGGAGGAATGAGCAGTTCTTC. Its translation: CASSESIGTSRRNEQFF.

The rearrangement joins TRBV11-3 to TRBJ2-4, with D tentatively TRBD1 or TRBD2 (5 bases each). Germline CDR1 is SGHNT and CDR2 is YENEEA. The CDR3 is 15 amino acids. Trimming took 5 bases from V and 6 from J, leaving 17 bases between them. This chain's CDR3 is CASSPSDPGGNIQYF. As DNA, the CDR3 is TGTGCCAGCAGCCCCTCGGACCCTGGGGGAAACATTCAGTACTTC. The complete variable domain, with remaining parts taken from reference TRBV11-3 and TRBJ2-4, reads EAGVVQSPRYKIIEKKQPVAFWCNPISGHNTLYWYLQNLGQGPELLIRYENEEAVDDSQLPKDRFSAERLKGVDSTLKIQPAELGDSAVYLCASSPSDPGGNIQYFGAGTRLSVL.

The chain links TRBV10-3 to TRBJ1-2; possible D gene TRBD1, 5 bases. V dropped 2 bases and J dropped 0 bases, with 10 bases sitting between them. CDR3 length: 15 residues. CDR1 and CDR2 (germline): ENHRY, SYGVKD. The CDR3 DNA sequence: TGTGCCATCAGTGAGCTTCACAGGACTAACTATGGCTACACCTTC. It encodes CAISELHRTNYGYTF.

The chain is built from TRBV15 and TRBJ2-2; 9 nucleotides match TRBD2. This CDR3 contains 16 residues. The germline V gene encodes CDR1 LNHNV and CDR2 YYDKDF (reference sequence). Trimming removed 4 bases from V and 1 base from J; junction bases left unmatched: 4. The CDR3 DNA reads TGTGCCACCAGCACGATAGCGGGGGAGAACACCGGGGAGCTGTTTTTT. This gives the protein CATSTIAGENTGELFF.

DNA of the CDR3: TGTGCCAGCAGCCTACAGGGGGCGAAGGGAAACACCATATATTTT. It translates to CASSLQGAKGNTIYF. This rearrangement joins TRBV11-2 to TRBJ1-3, with TRBD1 matching 9 bases. The CDR3 covers 15 residues. Trimming cost V 5 bases and J 4 bases; bases outside gene matches: 6. CDR1 and CDR2 (germline): SGHAT, FQNNGV.

This chain connects TRBV18 to TRBJ1-6; 7 nucleotides align to TRBD1. The CDR3 has 15 amino acids. The V gene end was trimmed by 3 bases and the J gene end by 8 bases; junction bases not matched to a gene: 7. Germline-derived CDR1 and CDR2 are KGHSH and LQKENI. The CDR3 DNA reads TGTGCCAGCTCACCCATGGACAGGTTGGATTCACCCCTCCACTTT. Protein: CASSPMDRLDSPLHF.

The V and J genes are TRBV28 and TRBJ2-2; TRBD1 matches 9 bases. This CDR3 comprises 15 residues. CDR1 and CDR2 (germline): MDHEN, SYDVKM. V was pared by 6 bases and J by 5 bases, with 7 bases of the junction left unmatched. The CDR3 DNA reads as TGTGCCAGCAGAAGCACGGGACAGGGTACCGGGGAGCTGTTTTTT. Protein product: CASRSTGQGTGELFF.

This clone appeared a single time. The chain is built from TRBV2 and TRBJ2-3; 10 positions match TRBD1. The germline CDR1 and CDR2 sequences are SNHLY and FYNNEI. V shed 1 base, J shed 6 bases, and the junction held 10 bases outside the gene matches. CDR3 size: 17 residues. CDR3 sequence reads: CASSEGVWGQGTDTQYF. The DNA for the CDR3 is TGTGCCAGCAGTGAAGGTGTCTGGGGACAGGGGACGGATACGCAGTATTTT.